The entry that follows covers one T cell receptor (beta chain) sequence. This record comes from a study of T-cell reconstitution after alpha-beta-depleted transplantation in children. Germline-derived CDR1 and CDR2 are ENHRY and SYGVKD. V was clipped by 10 bases and J by 0 bases, with 15 bases between them. The CDR3 runs to 15 residues. A library of TCRbeta sequences, prepared with unique molecular identifiers, was generated. TCRdb fed the PCR reads into MiXCR, producing one record per CDR3 protein. The sample shows some 520,000 distinct CDR3 sequences, roughly 33% of them seen only once. The chain recombines TRBV10-3 with TRBJ2-2; D is possibly TRBD2 (6 bases). The receptor comes from a human donor who donated a stem cell graft to a child with aplastic anemia. Sequences were derived from PBMCs from the stem cell graft donor, sampled from the stem cell graft. The CDR3 loop reads CASGTDLPNTGELFF. The CDR3, as DNA: TGTGCCAGCGGGACGGACCTTCCGAACACCGGGGAGCTGTTTTTT.